This T cell receptor (beta chain) was obtained from a study of OX40 agonist ivuxolimab in advanced cancers. Study-wide context: Eligibility admitted prior anti-PD-1, anti-PD-L1 or anti-CTLA-4 therapy; around 41% had some. Study outcomes and limitations: With doses of 0.1 to 3.0 mg/kg, CD4+ and CD8+ blood T cells had undergone clonal expansion by week 6.

Baseline was the first blood sampling point, followed by cycle 4 day 1 and cycle 7 day 1. Data came from immunoSEQ multiplex PCR; TCRdb stores just in-frame clones and leaves some out. This table holds some 52,000 clones, roughly 84% found once. Trimming left V 3 bases short and J 5 bases short, with 8 bases between. There are 12 residues in the CDR3. Germline CDR1 MDHEN, CDR2 SYDVKM. About this clone itself: Its specificity is not known.

This rearrangement joins TRBV28 to TRBJ2-7, with D unclear. The TCR comes from an adult with an advanced solid tumor such as melanoma, head and neck, liver or kidney cancer. The sequencing here drew on CD4+ or CD8+ T cells sorted from blood, taken in a trial of the OX40 agonist ivuxolimab. The CDR3 reads CASSFRVHEQYF. Here the CDR3 DNA reads TGTGCCAGCAGTTTCCGGGTTCACGAGCAGTACTTC.